These 3 T cell receptor beta chains share one sample of origin, sequenced in a study of blood T cell repertoires in COVID-19. The table came from immunoSEQ multiplex PCR; TCRdb's copy has only in-frame clones and leaves some out. The data hold fewer than 250,000 clones, with around 90% observed a single time. Specimen: peripheral blood. These receptors all stem from a man aged 30-40 years with COVID-19, enrolled during active disease.

This clone showed up just once. V usage is TRBV10-3 and J usage is TRBJ2-5; weak D call: TRBD1 (6 bases). The CDR3 totals 15 residues. Germline values: CDR1 ENHRY, CDR2 SYGVKD. V was shortened by 2 bases and J by 0 bases, with 10 bases between the two germline ends. CDR3 coding DNA: TGTGCCATCAGTGAGGGTGACAGGTACCAAGAGACCCAGTACTTC. Amino acids: CAISEGDRYQETQYF.

The chain has TRBV24-1 and TRBJ1-6, with D possibly being TRBD1 (6 bases). Germline V gene sequence: CDR1 KGHDR, CDR2 SFDVKD. The CDR3 totals 16 residues. V lost 1 base to trimming and J lost 4 bases, with 10 bases between them. The CDR3 here is CATSDLPGVYNSPLHF. The CDR3 DNA is TGTGCCACCAGTGATTTACCAGGGGTGTATAATTCACCCCTCCACTTT.

The rearrangement joins TRBV7-9 to TRBJ1-1; no clear D gene. Trimming removed 2 bases at V and 10 bases at J, with 11 bases between. CDR1 is SEHNR, CDR2 FQNEAQ, per germline (reference sequence). The CDR3 extends over 12 amino acids. The CDR3 sequence: CASSLTGSGAFF. CDR3 DNA sequence: TGTGCCAGCAGCTTAACGGGTTCGGGAGCTTTCTTT.